This passage covers 11 T cell receptor beta chains from one sample sequenced in a study of shared clonotypes between healthy human individuals. TCRdb keeps only in-frame clones here, not all; method: immunoSEQ multiplex PCR. This table has over a million clones, around 75% appearing once. Input material: memory CD4+ T cells sorted from blood. The sample's subset: CD45RA-negative fraction. Receptors were obtained from a man aged 18 to 30 in good health.

This clone has at least ten counts. V is TRBV5-1 and J is TRBJ2-7; possibly TRBD1 for D (7 bases). With 3 bases removed from V and 1 base from J, the gap between germline ends came to 17 bases. The CDR3 is made up of 16 amino acids. Per germline, CDR1 SGHRS and CDR2 YFSETQ. DNA for the CDR3: TGCGCCAGCAGCTCGCACCCGGAGGGGGCTTCCTACGAGCAGTACTTC. Its protein is CASSSHPEGASYEQYF.

V gene TRBV10-2 combines with J gene TRBJ2-2; a possible D gene is TRBD1 (6 bases). CDR1 is WSHSY and CDR2 is SAAADI in the germline V gene. This CDR3 spans 13 amino acids. Trimming removed 10 bases at V and 5 bases at J, with 14 bases between. The CDR3 spells CATEKGTTGELFF. CDR3 nucleotide sequence: TGCGCCACCGAGAAAGGGACAACCGGGGAGCTGTTTTTT.

The rearrangement joins TRBV6-5 to TRBJ2-1, with TRBD2 identical over 8 bases. The CDR3 has 15 amino acids. V gave up 0 bases and J gave up 8 bases; unmatched junction bases: 6. Germline CDR1 is MNHEY and CDR2 is SVGAGI. The CDR3 DNA is TGTGCCAGCAGTTACTCCCGGGGGGGGCTCGATGAGCAGTTCTTC. This encodes CASSYSRGGLDEQFF.

This rearrangement joins TRBV28 to TRBJ1-5, with D unclear. The germline V gene encodes CDR1 MDHEN and CDR2 SYDVKM. The CDR3 is 12 residues long. Trimming took off 7 bases at V and 2 bases at J, with 6 bases between the two ends. The CDR3 DNA follows: TGTGCCAGCAAATCGGGCAATCAGCCCCAGCATTTT. It specifies CASKSGNQPQHF.

This clone was observed a handful of times. This sequence joins TRBV6-1 and TRBJ1-5; weak D call: TRBD1 (5 bases). Germline assignment: CDR1 MNHNS and CDR2 SASEGT. V was cut by 5 bases and J by 4 bases, with 15 bases left in between. The CDR3 runs 15 residues. Here the CDR3 reads CASSPTRQNNQPQHF. The CDR3 DNA sequence: TGTGCCAGCAGTCCGACCCGACAGAATAATCAGCCCCAGCATTTT.

This chain links TRBV6-1 with TRBJ1-6; 7 nucleotides match TRBD1. Trimming took 6 bases from V and 10 from J; bases not matched to a gene: 9. CDR3 length: 14 amino acids. The V gene's germline CDR1 is MNHNS and CDR2 SASEGT. The CDR3 spells CASRQGTDGSPLHF. CDR3 DNA sequence: TGTGCCAGCAGACAGGGGACGGACGGGTCACCCCTCCACTTT.

V is TRBV19 and J is TRBJ2-7; D uncertain. CDR1 is LNHDA and CDR2 is SQIVND in the germline V gene (reference sequence). The V end was cut by 3 bases, the J end by 2 bases, with 14 bases between. The CDR3 totals 15 residues. The CDR3: CASSILATSAYEQYF. DNA for the CDR3: TGTGCCAGTAGTATTTTGGCGACGTCGGCCTACGAGCAGTACTTC.

V gene TRBV7-2 combines with J gene TRBJ1-2; perhaps TRBD1 as D (6 bases). Trimming shortened V by 5 bases and J by 2 bases, and 18 bases separated the two germline ends. The CDR3 is 16 amino acids. Germline lookup yields CDR1 SGHTA and CDR2 FQGNSA. CDR3 residues: CASSQASLDSNYGYTF. DNA for the CDR3: TGTGCCAGCAGCCAGGCCTCCTTGGACAGCAACTATGGCTACACCTTC.

V and J are TRBV4-3 and TRBJ2-5; no reliable D call. Germline V gene data show CDR1 as LGHNA and CDR2 as YSLEER. The CDR3 runs to 13 residues. The V end was cut by 0 bases, the J end by 1 base, with 3 bases between. CDR3 amino acids: CASSQEAQETQYF. The CDR3 bases are TGCGCCAGCAGCCAAGAGGCCCAAGAGACCCAGTACTTC.

As regards this clone: Different DNA sequences within this sample yield the same CDR3. The chain employs TRBV7-2 and TRBJ2-3; D remains ambiguous. CDR1 and CDR2 (germline): SGHTA, FQGNSA. CDR3 size: 13 residues. V was trimmed by 3 bases and J by 6 bases, leaving 10 bases between them. The CDR3 spells CASSFSLPDTQYF. Here the CDR3 DNA reads TGTGCCAGCAGCTTCAGCTTACCGGATACGCAGTATTTT.

The chain couples TRBV10-3 to TRBJ1-2, with D perhaps matching TRBD1 (5 bases). This CDR3 comprises 15 residues. In germline, CDR1 is ENHRY, CDR2 SYGVKD. Trimming took 8 bases from V and 8 from J, leaving 24 bases between them. DNA of the CDR3: TGTGCCATCGGGGAACTGGGACCGGCGCCGGTGGGCTACACCTTC. As protein: CAIGELGPAPVGYTF.